These 22 T cell receptor beta chains originate from one sample sequenced in a study of preoperative IRX-2 immunotherapy in early breast cancer (dated 2019 in TCRdb). The method was the immunoSEQ multiplex PCR assay. TCRdb obtained this table from immuneACCESS and retained in-frame rearrangements with V and J assigned. These tables miss some clones; where compared with another copy, unresolved V genes account for less than half of the shortfall, and the remainder is unexplained. Recorded for this sample are some 99,000 clones; about nine tenths of them occurred a single time. About 1.9% of the sample rests with the top ten. The treatment or condition label here, explained by the study, means: preoperative locoregional IRX-2 cytokine immunotherapy. This sample comprised tumor tissue, obtained after IRX-2 immunotherapy. The source is a human donor with breast cancer.

The J gene is TRBJ1-1, the V gene TRBV18; TRBD1 matches 10 bases. The CDR3 extends over 16 amino acids. V shed 2 bases and J 1 base; nucleotides not matched to a gene: 4. Germline loops: CDR1 KGHSH, CDR2 LQKENI. The CDR3 coding sequence is TGTGCCAGCTCACCAGACAGGGGGCTGAAGAACACTGAAGCTTTCTTT. As protein: CASSPDRGLKNTEAFF.

The chain employs TRBV15 and TRBJ2-3; no clear D. The CDR3 consists of 14 residues. Trimming stripped 0 bases from V and 2 bases from J, with 6 bases between. From germline, CDR1 is LNHNV and CDR2 YYDKDF (reference sequence). The CDR3 DNA follows: TGTGCCACCAGCAGAGATCTAACCACAGATACGCAGTATTTT. This encodes CATSRDLTTDTQYF.

V and J are TRBV12-5 and TRBJ1-6; D gene unclear. CDR1 is LGHNT and CDR2 is FRNRAP in the germline V gene. CDR3 length: 12 amino acids. Between the trimmed V and J ends, which lost 8 bases and 10 bases, there was a span of 12 bases. CDR3 protein: CASPVQGSPLHF. The CDR3 DNA reads TGTGCTAGTCCCGTCCAAGGATCACCCCTCCACTTT. Looking up the rest from reference TRBV12-5 and TRBJ1-6 gives the full variable domain: DARVTQTPRHKVTEMGQEVTMRCQPILGHNTVFWYRQTMMQGLELLAYFRNRAPLDDSGMPKDRFSAEMPDATLATLKIQPSEPRDSAVYFCASPVQGSPLHFGNGTRLTVT.

The sample holds one count of this clone. The genes are TRBV5-1 and TRBJ2-3; weak D call: TRBD2 (6 bases). V gave up 2 bases and J gave up 6 bases, with 13 bases separating them. The CDR3 runs 14 residues. CDR1 and CDR2 (germline): SGHRS, YFSETQ. The chain's CDR3 is CASSFSGITDTQYF. In nucleotides, the CDR3 is TGCGCCAGCAGCTTTAGCGGAATAACGGATACGCAGTATTTT.

The V and J genes are TRBV19 and TRBJ1-1; 7 positions match TRBD1. Trimming removed 0 bases from V and 8 bases from J; junction bases left unmatched: 6. The germline V gene has CDR1 LNHDA and CDR2 SQIVND (reference sequence). The CDR3 has 14 amino acids. This CDR3 is CASSIEEWTGEAFF. CDR3 sequence (DNA): TGTGCCAGTAGTATAGAGGAATGGACAGGAGAAGCTTTCTTT.

This chain links TRBV30 with TRBJ2-6, with TRBD1 matching over 8 bases. Germline trimming cut 3 bases from V and 3 bases from J; bases unmatched to any gene: 13. The CDR3 totals 18 residues. Germline lookup yields CDR1 GTSNPN and CDR2 SVGIG (reference sequence). CDR3 loop: CAWSGQGQRVLGANVLTF. The CDR3 coding sequence is TGTGCCTGGAGCGGACAGGGACAGAGGGTACTTGGGGCCAACGTCCTGACTTTC.

The table lists this clone with a count of one. The CDR3 loop is CASSFAGGLDTGELFF. The CDR3 bases are TGTGCCAGCAGTTTCGCCGGGGGACTGGACACCGGGGAGCTGTTTTTT. The V and J genes are TRBV28 and TRBJ2-2, with D possibly being TRBD2 (6 bases). This CDR3 comprises 16 residues. The V gene's germline CDR1 is MDHEN and CDR2 SYDVKM. V was trimmed by 3 bases and J by 3 bases, leaving 14 bases between them.

The CDR3 protein is CASSYHVVDSRLDGYTF. Written as DNA, the CDR3 is TGTGCCAGCAGTTACCACGTCGTTGACAGCCGGTTGGATGGCTACACCTTC. The chain couples TRBV6-8 to TRBJ1-2; TRBD1 might be the D (5 bases). This CDR3 spans 17 amino acids. Germline V gene lookup returns CDR1 MNHGY and CDR2 SAAAGT. The ends were cut back, 2 bases at V and 6 bases at J, with 22 bases in the middle.

The chain has TRBV19 and TRBJ2-5, with D possibly being TRBD1 or TRBD2 (7 bases each). This CDR3 contains 17 residues. Germline CDR1 is LNHDA and CDR2 is SQIVND (reference sequence). Trimming cost V 5 bases and J 5 bases, with 24 bases left between them. The CDR3 region is CASSPKRGRGPVETQYF. The CDR3 DNA is TGTGCCAGTAGTCCAAAAAGGGGGAGGGGGCCGGTGGAGACCCAGTACTTC.

The chain links TRBV7-2 to TRBJ1-1; D is unresolved. The germline V gene has CDR1 SGHTA and CDR2 FQGNSA. This CDR3 region has 13 residues. V was cut by 3 bases and J by 1 base, with 6 bases left in between. CDR3 protein: CASSFQANTEAFF. Here the CDR3 DNA reads TGTGCCAGCAGCTTCCAGGCGAACACTGAAGCTTTCTTT.

This chain joins TRBV11-3 and TRBJ1-4; 10 bases agree with TRBD1. This CDR3 has 17 residues. The germline gives CDR1 SGHNT, CDR2 YENEEA. Trimming took 5 bases from V and 3 from J; bases not matched to a gene: 9. The CDR3 sequence is CASSPRQGAGANEKLFF. The CDR3 DNA sequence: TGTGCCAGCAGCCCTAGACAGGGGGCTGGAGCTAATGAAAAACTGTTTTTT.

The chain combines TRBV5-1 with TRBJ1-2; 9 bases fit TRBD1. The germline V gene encodes CDR1 SGHRS and CDR2 YFSETQ. CDR3 length: 14 amino acids. V gave up 4 bases and J gave up 5 bases; unmatched junction bases: 6. CDR3 in DNA: TGCGCCAGCAGCGACAGACAGGGGGGATATGGCTACACCTTC. It specifies CASSDRQGGYGYTF.

The CDR3 bases are TGTGCCAGCAGCCCCGGACAGCCTTCCTATGGCTACACCTTC. It is translated as CASSPGQPSYGYTF. The chain combines TRBV11-3 with TRBJ1-2; D might be TRBD1 (6 bases). CDR3 length equals 14 residues. V lost 5 bases and J lost 4, with 14 bases in between. Germline V gene sequence: CDR1 SGHNT, CDR2 YENEEA.

V and J are TRBV19 and TRBJ1-1; TRBD1 aligns across 8 bases. The CDR3 spans 16 residues. Germline lookup yields CDR1 LNHDA and CDR2 SQIVND (reference sequence). V gave up 8 bases and J gave up 0 bases; unmatched junction bases: 11. The CDR3 nucleotides are TGTGCCAGTTCGGCTCAGGGGGCTAGGATGAACACTGAAGCTTTCTTT. Translating gives CASSAQGARMNTEAFF. The full variable domain, with the rest looked up from reference TRBV19 and TRBJ1-1, is DGGITQSPKYLFRKEGQNVTLSCEQNLNHDAMYWYRQDPGQGLRLIYYSQIVNDFQKGDIAEGYSVSREKKESFPLTVTSAQKNPTAFYLCASSAQGARMNTEAFFGQGTRLTVV.

The J gene is TRBJ2-3, the V gene TRBV11-3; 9 bases line up with TRBD1. Trimming cost V 5 bases and J 4 bases; bases outside gene matches: 4. CDR3 length: 14 amino acids. Per the germline V gene, CDR1 is SGHNT and CDR2 is YENEEA. CDR3 DNA: TGTGCCAGCAGCACCGGGACAGGGTCAGATACGCAGTATTTT. This codes for CASSTGTGSDTQYF. The full variable domain, its missing parts supplied by reference TRBV11-3 and TRBJ2-3, is EAGVVQSPRYKIIEKKQPVAFWCNPISGHNTLYWYLQNLGQGPELLIRYENEEAVDDSQLPKDRFSAERLKGVDSTLKIQPAELGDSAVYLCASSTGTGSDTQYFGPGTRLTVL.

This rearrangement joins TRBV11-3 to TRBJ1-2; no clear D. This CDR3 has 15 residues. V was pared by 8 bases and J by 4 bases, with 20 bases between. CDR1 SGHNT and CDR2 YENEEA come from the germline V gene. The chain's CDR3 is CASLTGPKMGYGYTF. CDR3 sequence (DNA): TGTGCCAGCCTAACGGGTCCCAAAATGGGCTATGGCTACACCTTC. The variable domain in full, completed from reference TRBV11-3 and TRBJ1-2, reads EAGVVQSPRYKIIEKKQPVAFWCNPISGHNTLYWYLQNLGQGPELLIRYENEEAVDDSQLPKDRFSAERLKGVDSTLKIQPAELGDSAVYLCASLTGPKMGYGYTFGSGTRLTVV.

This chain joins TRBV22-1 and TRBJ2-2. TRBV22-1 is reported as a pseudogene. CDR3 length: 16 residues. Here the CDR3 reads CASSFRPTRHTGELFF. CDR3 DNA: TGTGCCAGCAGTTTTAGGCCGACGCGTCACACCGGGGAGCTGTTTTTT.

The chain links TRBV29-1 to TRBJ1-1, with 7 bases matching TRBD1. Germline V gene sequence: CDR1 SQVTM, CDR2 ANQGSEA. V shed 7 bases, J shed 1 base, and the junction held 9 bases outside the gene matches. This CDR3 contains 14 residues. In DNA, the CDR3 is TGCAGCGGGCAAGAGGGGGCGGGGAACACTGAAGCTTTCTTT. Residues: CSGQEGAGNTEAFF.

CDR3 protein: CASRRGEGLNTEAFF. DNA of the CDR3: TGTGCCAGCCGTAGGGGGGAAGGGCTGAACACTGAAGCTTTCTTT. The chain joins TRBV6-7 to TRBJ1-1; a possible D gene is TRBD1 (6 bases). TRBV6-7 is sorted into the ORF group, with uncertain function. The ends were cut back, 8 bases at V and 0 bases at J, with 16 bases in the middle. CDR3 length: 15 amino acids.

The chain employs TRBV4-1 and TRBJ1-1; D is uncertain. The V gene's germline CDR1 is MGHRA and CDR2 YSYEKL. Trimming stripped 3 bases from V and 6 bases from J, with 14 bases between. The CDR3 has 14 amino acids. Written as DNA, the CDR3 is TGCGCCAGCAGCCACCTACAGACGGTGGCTGAAGCTTTCTTT. Translating it yields CASSHLQTVAEAFF.

This chain uses TRBV12-2 with TRBJ2-7; the DNA was not used to check the table's D call, TRBD2. TRBV12-2 is marked as a pseudogene. The CDR3 consists of 16 residues. The CDR3 reads CASRLVMVARSYEQYF. CDR3 nucleotides: TGTGCAAGTCGCTTAGTGATGGTAGCCCGATCCTACGAGCAGTACTTC.

The V call is TRBV5-1, the J call TRBJ1-4; D perhaps matches TRBD1 (6 bases). Germline CDR1 and CDR2: SGHRS and YFSETQ. The CDR3 runs to 16 residues. Trimming cost V 2 bases and J 8 bases, with 19 bases left between them. The CDR3 DNA is TGCGCCAGCAGCTTACCCCTACAGGGAGGAGGGGAAAAACTGTTTTTT. This gives the protein CASSLPLQGGGEKLFF.